This entry lists 7 T cell receptor beta chains sequenced from one sample in a study of blood T cell repertoires in COVID-19. Clones were sequenced by immunoSEQ multiplex PCR, and TCRdb holds only the in-frame ones, with some missing. The repertoire holds some 260,000 clones, with more than 75% as singletons. Sequences were obtained from peripheral blood. Receptors originate from a woman between 35 and 50 years old who had recovered from COVID-19.

V usage is TRBV5-6 and J usage is TRBJ1-4; TRBD1 matches at 8 bases. This CDR3 region has 14 residues. Trimming at V came to 4 bases and at J to 4 bases, leaving 3 bases not matched to a gene. Germline assignment: CDR1 SGHDT and CDR2 YYEEEE. The chain's CDR3 is CASSHRGGNEKLFF. The CDR3 DNA is TGTGCCAGCAGCCACAGGGGGGGTAATGAAAAACTGTTTTTT.

This chain connects TRBV7-2 to TRBJ2-1; D might be TRBD1 (8 bases). Germline V gene lookup returns CDR1 SGHTA and CDR2 FQGNSA. This CDR3 has 17 residues. The ends were cut back, 4 bases at V and 2 bases at J, with 18 bases in the middle. For the CDR3, the DNA is TGTGCCAGCAGCTCCCCACAGGGGGGGGAGGCCTACAATGAGCAGTTCTTC. This codes for CASSSPQGGEAYNEQFF.

This clone was counted a single time. The J gene is TRBJ1-4, the V gene TRBV4-3; tentatively, D is TRBD1 (6 bases). The V gene's germline CDR1 is LGHNA and CDR2 YSLEER. Trimming left V 0 bases short and J 5 bases short, with 13 bases between. The CDR3 consists of 16 residues. CDR3 DNA: TGCGCCAGCAGCCAAGAGGGGGCAGTAATGAATGAAAAACTGTTTTTT. It encodes CASSQEGAVMNEKLFF.

The rearrangement uses TRBV14 and TRBJ1-2, with D unclear. This CDR3 contains 14 residues. Looked up from germline, CDR1 is SGHDN and CDR2 is FVKESK. With 4 bases removed from V and 2 bases from J, the gap between germline ends came to 11 bases. In nucleotides, the CDR3 is TGTGCCAGCAGCCCAGTCGGGAGGAACTATGGCTACACCTTC. It is translated as CASSPVGRNYGYTF.

This chain links TRBV24-1 with TRBJ2-5; perhaps TRBD2 as D (6 bases). Germline CDR1 and CDR2: KGHDR and SFDVKD. Trimming took off 11 bases at V and 4 bases at J, with 16 bases between the two ends. This CDR3 region has 13 residues. CDR3 residues: CAIGLRDRETQYF. Here the CDR3 DNA reads TGTGCCATTGGTCTGCGGGACCGAGAGACCCAGTACTTC.

The V gene is TRBV7-2, the J gene TRBJ1-2; the D gene is possibly TRBD1 (5 bases). The CDR3 is made up of 15 amino acids. V was cut by 5 bases and J by 4 bases, with 17 bases left in between. Germline CDR1 reads SGHTA; CDR2 reads FQGNSA. The CDR3 sequence is CASSPRGGRSYGYTF. CDR3 nucleotides: TGTGCCAGCAGCCCCCGGGGGGGTAGGAGCTATGGCTACACCTTC.

This chain links TRBV19 with TRBJ2-3; weak D call: TRBD1 (5 bases). This CDR3 has 16 residues. Germline CDR1 reads LNHDA; CDR2 reads SQIVND (reference sequence). Between the trimmed V and J ends, which lost 3 bases and 0 bases, there was a span of 13 bases. The CDR3 sequence is CASSMGLPPSTDTQYF. As DNA, the CDR3 is TGTGCCAGTAGTATGGGGCTACCACCTAGCACAGATACGCAGTATTTT.